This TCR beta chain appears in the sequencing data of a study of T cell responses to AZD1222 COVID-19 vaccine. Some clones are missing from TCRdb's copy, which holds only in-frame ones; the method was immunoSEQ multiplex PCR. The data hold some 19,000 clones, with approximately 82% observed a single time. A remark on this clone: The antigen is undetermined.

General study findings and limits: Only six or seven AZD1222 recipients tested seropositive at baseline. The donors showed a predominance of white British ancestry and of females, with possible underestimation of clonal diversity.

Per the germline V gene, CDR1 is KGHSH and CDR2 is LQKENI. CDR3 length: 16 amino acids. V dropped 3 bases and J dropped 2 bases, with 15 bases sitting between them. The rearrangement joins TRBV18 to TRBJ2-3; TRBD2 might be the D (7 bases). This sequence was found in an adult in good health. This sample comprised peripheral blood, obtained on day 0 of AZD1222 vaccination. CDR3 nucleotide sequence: TGTGCCAGCTCACCCTCCGGGGGGCTCAACACAGATACGCAGTATTTT. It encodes CASSPSGGLNTDTQYF.